The 16 T cell receptor beta chains below come from one sample, sequenced in a study of cytomegalovirus exposure and HLA in healthy donors. PCR involved 60 Vbeta and 13 Jbeta primers. Only in-frame clones appear in the TCRdb table, and some are missing; sequencing was by immunoSEQ multiplex PCR. The table shows approximately 170,000 clones, with approximately 71% occurring only once. The sequenced sample was PBMCs. The source of these receptors is a man over 45 in good health and CMV-seronegative.

The V and J genes are TRBV18 and TRBJ1-2, with TRBD1 identical over 7 bases. The CDR3 is 15 residues long. Germline V gene data show CDR1 as KGHSH and CDR2 as LQKENI. V lost 3 bases, J lost 5 bases, and 9 bases stayed unmatched. CDR3 coding DNA: TGTGCCAGCTCACCGCCGGGAGGGGGCGATTATGGCTACACCTTC. Its translation: CASSPPGGGDYGYTF.

The CDR3 coding sequence is TGCAGCGTTCTTCCCTGGGAGCCTCTTAACTATGGCTACACCTTC. This encodes CSVLPWEPLNYGYTF. The gene calls are TRBV29-1 and TRBJ1-2; D ambiguous. The germline V and J ends were trimmed by 5 bases and 1 base, with 17 bases remaining between them. The CDR3 extends over 15 amino acids. Germline V gives CDR1 SQVTM, CDR2 ANQGSEA.

The chain uses TRBV5-8 and TRBJ2-1; TRBD2 might be the D (5 bases). The CDR3 is 11 amino acids. The ends were cut back, 0 bases at V and 14 bases at J, with 9 bases in the middle. Germline CDR1 is SGHTS and CDR2 is YDEGEE. The CDR3 DNA sequence: TGTGCCAGCAGCTTGGCCGTGGAGGAGTTCTTC. Amino acid sequence: CASSLAVEEFF.

V usage is TRBV6-6 and J usage is TRBJ1-5, with a possible D match to TRBD1 (6 bases). Germline-derived CDR1 and CDR2 are MNHNY and SVGAGI (reference sequence). The CDR3 consists of 16 residues. V was pared by 2 bases and J by 8 bases, with 19 bases between. CDR3 residues: CASSYPTGQQAKPQHF. CDR3 coding DNA: TGTGCCAGCAGTTACCCTACCGGACAGCAAGCCAAGCCCCAGCATTTT.

The V call is TRBV28, the J call TRBJ1-4; D uncertain. The CDR3 totals 13 residues. From germline, CDR1 is MDHEN and CDR2 SYDVKM. Trimming cost V 5 bases and J 12 bases, with 16 bases left between them. CDR3 in DNA: TGTGCCAGCAGTCCCCGGGCCGGGAGGGAACTGTTTTTT. Encoded protein: CASSPRAGRELFF.

The V and J genes are TRBV7-2 and TRBJ2-3; 10 bases are a match to TRBD1. The CDR3 covers 14 residues. Germline lookup yields CDR1 SGHTA and CDR2 FQGNSA. The trim removed 3 bases at V and 4 bases at J, leaving 1 base unmatched. As DNA, the CDR3 is TGTGCCAGCAGCTTGGGGACAGGGGCAGATACGCAGTATTTT. This codes for CASSLGTGADTQYF.

The chain uses TRBV4-2 and TRBJ1-2, with D hard to call. V was trimmed by 0 bases and J by 6 bases, leaving 20 bases between them. Per the germline V gene, CDR1 is LGHNA and CDR2 is YNFKEQ. CDR3 length equals 17 residues. CDR3 DNA sequence: TGTGCCAGCAGCCAAGATCAAACGGCGGCCGGGAGGGATGGCTACACCTTC. Translating gives CASSQDQTAAGRDGYTF.

The chain carries TRBV6-1 and TRBJ2-3, with D perhaps TRBD1 (6 bases). CDR1 and CDR2 from the germline V gene are MNHNS and SASEGT. Between the trimmed V and J ends, which lost 4 bases and 1 base, there was a span of 9 bases. This CDR3 has 14 residues. The CDR3 nucleotides are TGTGCCAGCAGTGGGGCAGGGGGCACAGATACGCAGTATTTT. Translation: CASSGAGGTDTQYF.

The rearrangement uses TRBV5-4 and TRBJ2-5; 11 bases match TRBD2. The CDR3 sequence is 16 residues long. From germline, CDR1 is SGHNT and CDR2 YYREEE (reference sequence). After removal of 4 bases from V and 2 bases from J, the junction contained 7 bases not matched to a gene. The CDR3 bases are TGTGCCAGCAGCCCTGGGGTAGCGGGGGGGCAAGAGACCCAGTACTTC. It is translated as CASSPGVAGGQETQYF.

The J gene is TRBJ2-7, the V gene TRBV28; D may be TRBD2 (6 bases). Per the germline V gene, CDR1 is MDHEN and CDR2 is SYDVKM. The V gene lost 8 bases and the J gene lost 7 bases, with 21 bases spanning the gap. CDR3 length equals 14 residues. CDR3: CASSNRRGLKEQYF. DNA for the CDR3: TGTGCCAGCTCTAATCGAAGGGGACTTAAAGAGCAGTACTTC.

The chain recombines TRBV11-3 with TRBJ2-3, with a weak D call TRBD1 (5 bases). The germline V and J ends were trimmed by 6 bases and 2 bases, with 12 bases remaining between them. Germline CDR1 SGHNT, CDR2 YENEEA. The CDR3 runs to 14 residues. The CDR3 protein is CASSSDRNTDTQYF. Here the CDR3 DNA reads TGTGCCAGCAGTTCTGACAGAAACACAGATACGCAGTATTTT.

This clone was seen a few times. V is TRBV18 and J is TRBJ1-1, with a weak D call TRBD1 (6 bases). The CDR3 length is 15 residues. Germline-derived CDR1 and CDR2 are KGHSH and LQKENI. Trimming took 3 bases from V and 1 from J, leaving 12 bases between them. The CDR3 loop reads CASSPNSGENTEAFF. CDR3 nucleotides: TGTGCCAGCTCACCGAACTCAGGGGAGAACACTGAAGCTTTCTTT.

The V call is TRBV6-5, the J call TRBJ1-5; 8 nucleotides agree with TRBD1. V lost 6 bases and J lost 7; bases outside the gene matches: 8. The V gene's germline CDR1 is MNHEY and CDR2 SVGAGI. This CDR3 has 14 residues. The CDR3: CASSSDRGRQPQHF. For the CDR3, the DNA is TGTGCCAGCAGCTCCGACAGGGGCAGGCAGCCCCAGCATTTT.

The genes are TRBV2 and TRBJ2-3; no clear D. The CDR3 contains 13 residues. The V and J ends lost 4 bases and 2 bases respectively, with 7 bases between them. Per germline, CDR1 SNHLY and CDR2 FYNNEI. The CDR3 bases are TGTGCCAGCAGTGGCTATCCCACAGATACGCAGTATTTT. Protein: CASSGYPTDTQYF.

The chain employs TRBV14 and TRBJ2-2, with TRBD1 as a possible D gene (6 bases). V gave up 1 base and J gave up 4 bases, with 16 bases separating them. The CDR3 is made up of 17 amino acids. The germline CDR1 and CDR2 sequences are SGHDN and FVKESK. The CDR3 DNA reads TGTGCCAGCAGCCAAGTTCAGGGGTGGCCCCCCACCGGGGAGCTGTTTTTT. Translated: CASSQVQGWPPTGELFF.

This clone is a singleton in its sample. The CDR3 region is CASSPGTGTNYGYTF. The CDR3 DNA reads TGCGCCAGCAGCCCCGGGACAGGCACTAACTATGGCTACACCTTC. This sequence joins TRBV4-3 and TRBJ1-2, with 8 bases identical to TRBD1. Unmatched junction bases numbered 4, after V lost 4 bases and J lost 0 bases. The CDR3 extends over 15 amino acids. Germline CDR1 is LGHNA and CDR2 is YSLEER.